The next 11 T cell receptor beta chains were all read from a single sample in a study of T-cell reconstitution after alpha-beta-depleted transplantation in children. TCRbeta library preparation incorporated unique molecular identifiers. In TCRdb, the PCR reads were re-called with MiXCR into one record per CDR3 protein. Here the sample spans some 530,000 distinct CDR3 sequences, roughly an eighth being singletons. This specimen consisted of PBMCs from the stem cell graft donor, obtained from the stem cell graft. Every receptor here comes from a human donor who donated a stem cell graft to a child with combined immunodeficiency.

This clonotype was recorded many times. V and J are TRBV20-1 and TRBJ1-1, with TRBD1 matching 7 bases. The germline gives CDR1 DFQATT, CDR2 SNEGSKA (reference sequence). Trimming at V came to 3 bases and at J to 5 bases, leaving 9 bases not matched to a gene. The CDR3 runs to 14 residues. The CDR3 DNA follows: TGCAGTGCTAGGGCACAGGGGAGGTTTACTGAAGCTTTCTTT. Translation: CSARAQGRFTEAFF.

This clonotype was seen a few times. This rearrangement joins TRBV12-5 to TRBJ2-1, with TRBD1 as a possible D gene (6 bases). The CDR3 has 14 amino acids. Germline V CDR1 and CDR2: LGHNT, FRNRAP. The V end was cut by 1 base, the J end by 4 bases, with 8 bases between. The CDR3 reads CASGLDRAYNEQFF. The CDR3 DNA reads TGTGCTAGTGGTTTGGACAGGGCTTACAATGAGCAGTTCTTC. The full variable domain, its missing parts supplied by reference TRBV12-5 and TRBJ2-1, is DARVTQTPRHKVTEMGQEVTMRCQPILGHNTVFWYRQTMMQGLELLAYFRNRAPLDDSGMPKDRFSAEMPDATLATLKIQPSEPRDSAVYFCASGLDRAYNEQFFGPGTRLTVL.

The sample holds many counts of this clonotype. The chain couples TRBV12-3 or TRBV12-4 to TRBJ1-1; D unclear. CDR3 length equals 14 residues. V dropped 1 base and J dropped 1 base, with 7 bases sitting between them. Written as DNA, the CDR3 is TGTGCCAGCAGTTTAGGGAACCGGAACACTGAAGCTTTCTTT. Residues: CASSLGNRNTEAFF.

This clonotype turned up a few times. This chain uses TRBV7-2 with TRBJ2-1; 8 nucleotides align to TRBD2. Per germline, CDR1 SGHTA and CDR2 FQGNSA. The CDR3 is 17 residues long. The V gene end was trimmed by 4 bases and the J gene end by 1 base; junction bases not matched to a gene: 9. The CDR3 coding sequence is TGTGCCAGCAGCTACCCAGAGGAGCGGGGGTCCTACAATGAGCAGTTCTTC. Its protein product is CASSYPEERGSYNEQFF.

The chain uses TRBV11-2 and TRBJ2-1; D not resolved. Looked up from germline, CDR1 is SGHAT and CDR2 is FQNNGV. V was trimmed by 1 base and J by 10 bases, leaving 14 bases between them. This CDR3 contains 14 residues. CDR3 loop: CASSLVPRAPEQFF. The CDR3 DNA sequence: TGTGCCAGCAGCTTAGTACCTAGAGCCCCCGAGCAGTTCTTC.

The J gene is TRBJ1-2, the V gene TRBV21-1. TRBV21-1 is tagged as a pseudogene. This CDR3 region has 9 residues. CDR3 nucleotides: TGTGCCATCCCCGATGGCTACACCTTC. It translates to CAIPDGYTF.

V usage is TRBV9 and J usage is TRBJ2-1, with 14 positions matching TRBD2. The V gene's germline CDR1 is SGDLS and CDR2 YYNGEE. V shed 3 bases, J shed 1 base, and the junction held 12 bases outside the gene matches. This CDR3 is 20 amino acids long. CDR3: CASSDRLGLAGDDSYNEQFF. CDR3 nucleotides: TGTGCCAGCAGCGACCGATTGGGACTAGCGGGGGACGATTCCTACAATGAGCAGTTCTTC.

This clonotype showed up many times. The J gene is TRBJ2-1, the V gene TRBV29-1, with 7 bases fitting TRBD2. Trimming removed 1 base from V and 7 bases from J; junction bases left unmatched: 7. This CDR3 contains 14 residues. The germline V gene encodes CDR1 SQVTM and CDR2 ANQGSEA. CDR3 sequence reads: CSVEVPAGKNEQFF. The CDR3 coding sequence is TGCAGCGTTGAAGTGCCAGCGGGGAAGAATGAGCAGTTCTTC.

This clonotype was seen only a few times. J is TRBJ2-1 and V is TRBV24-1; D perhaps matches TRBD1 (6 bases). Between the trimmed V and J ends, which lost 9 bases and 4 bases, there was a span of 18 bases. The germline V gene encodes CDR1 KGHDR and CDR2 SFDVKD. The CDR3 is 15 residues long. The CDR3 DNA reads as TGTGCCACCGGAGCCGAGGACAGCTTTTACAATGAGCAGTTCTTC. Amino acid sequence: CATGAEDSFYNEQFF.

The J gene is TRBJ1-4, the V gene TRBV4-3; a weak D match, TRBD1 (5 bases). The V gene's germline CDR1 is LGHNA and CDR2 YSLEER. The CDR3 runs 17 residues. Trimming removed 0 bases at V and 2 bases at J, with 13 bases between. In nucleotides, the CDR3 is TGCGCCAGCAGCCAAGATCTGGGGCGTTTCACTAATGAAAAACTGTTTTTT. Encoded protein: CASSQDLGRFTNEKLFF.

There are many counts of this clonotype. V is TRBV9 and J is TRBJ1-2; tentative D call: TRBD1 (6 bases). The CDR3 contains 15 residues. Trimming shortened V by 0 bases and J by 2 bases, and 11 bases separated the two germline ends. Germline-derived CDR1 and CDR2 are SGDLS and YYNGEE. CDR3 sequence reads: CASSVGVQGNYGYTF. CDR3 sequence (DNA): TGTGCCAGCAGCGTAGGGGTACAGGGCAACTATGGCTACACCTTC.